Below, 24 T cell receptor beta chains from the same sample are listed, as sequenced in a study of early T cells in non-severe SARS-CoV-2 infection. TCRdb re-called the 5' RACE reads with MiXCR, one entry per CDR3 protein. Of approximately 31,000 distinct CDR3 sequences listed, roughly 5.7% were seen once; the top ten hold almost 6.5%. Sequencing was done on a sample of whole blood. These receptors originate from an adult who was a healthcare worker with PCR-confirmed SARS-CoV-2 infection or an uninfected control (not recorded which).

This clonotype came up many times. The chain is built from TRBV18 and TRBJ1-2, with D possibly TRBD1 on 5 matching bases. Trimming shortened V by 5 bases and J by 0 bases, and 16 bases separated the two germline ends. This CDR3 has 16 residues. Germline CDR1 and CDR2: KGHSH and LQKENI. CDR3 nucleotide sequence: TGTGCCAGCTCATCCGACGGGGGGATAGCTAACTATGGCTACACCTTC. Its translation: CASSSDGGIANYGYTF.

Ten or more counts support this clonotype. The V gene is TRBV12-3 or TRBV12-4, the J gene TRBJ2-1; 10 bases match TRBD2. J gave up 9 bases and V 6 bases, and 11 bases lay outside the gene matches. The CDR3 covers 15 residues. CDR3 in DNA: TGTGCCAGCAGCCCCCAGGTAGCGGGAGGCACTGAGCAGTTCTTC. This codes for CASSPQVAGGTEQFF.

The J gene is TRBJ2-1, the V gene TRBV11-2, with 10 bases identical to TRBD2. Trimming removed 5 bases from V and 4 bases from J; junction bases left unmatched: 17. Germline CDR1 SGHAT, CDR2 FQNNGV. The CDR3 is made up of 19 amino acids. CDR3 DNA sequence: TGTGCCAGCAGCCGAGCGGCTAGCGGGAGCAGATTCTCTTACAATGAGCAGTTCTTC. This gives the protein CASSRAASGSRFSYNEQFF.

This clonotype has more than one count but fewer than ten. The chain carries TRBV6-5 and TRBJ2-7; possible D gene TRBD1, 6 bases. V was trimmed by 5 bases and J by 2 bases, leaving 16 bases between them. Per germline, CDR1 MNHEY and CDR2 SVGAGI. This CDR3 is built from 15 residues. The CDR3 coding sequence is TGTGCCAGCAGTCCCCTATGGGGGCAAGCCTACGAGCAGTACTTC. Amino acids: CASSPLWGQAYEQYF.

This clonotype was picked up many times. CDR3 loop: CASSQRADTGELFF. CDR3 sequence (DNA): TGTGCCAGCAGCCAAAGGGCGGACACCGGGGAGCTGTTTTTT. The genes are TRBV14 and TRBJ2-2; D gene uncertain. Germline V lookup: CDR1 SGHDN, CDR2 FVKESK. This CDR3 spans 14 amino acids. Deletions cut 2 bases from V and 3 bases from J, with 7 bases between.

This clonotype was seen many times. At one end, the junction sequence differs from germline, possibly due to a read error. The rearrangement joins TRBV12-3 or TRBV12-4 to TRBJ2-7; 7 bases agree with TRBD1. The CDR3 consists of 12 residues. The CDR3 DNA sequence: TGTGCCAGCAGTTTTCCCGCAGGGGGACCAAACTTC. Encoded protein: CASSFPAGGPNF.

This clonotype was recorded many times. The rearrangement links TRBV16 to TRBJ1-2, with D unclear. Germline V gene sequence: CDR1 KGHSY, CDR2 FQNENV. Trimming stripped 4 bases from V and 1 base from J, with 13 bases between. The CDR3 length is 15 residues. CDR3 bases: TGTGCCAGCAGCCCGAAAGACCGACTTAACTATGGCTACACCTTC. Protein product: CASSPKDRLNYGYTF.

The V gene is TRBV9, the J gene TRBJ2-2; no clear D gene. The V gene's germline CDR1 is SGDLS and CDR2 YYNGEE. The CDR3 contains 16 residues. Between the trimmed V and J ends, which lost 3 bases and 4 bases, there was a span of 16 bases. CDR3 nucleotide sequence: TGTGCCAGCAGCGCCTCTCCTCTTCGGGTCACCGGGGAGCTGTTTTTT. This gives the protein CASSASPLRVTGELFF.

This clonotype rates as medium-sized. V and J are TRBV20-1 and TRBJ2-1; TRBD2 matches 11 bases. The germline gives CDR1 DFQATT, CDR2 SNEGSKA (reference sequence). This CDR3 has 14 residues. Trimming at V came to 7 bases and at J to 4 bases, leaving 6 bases not matched to a gene. CDR3 DNA: TGCAGTGGTGGGACTAGCGGTCTTTACAATGAGCAGTTCTTC. It codes for CSGGTSGLYNEQFF.

About this clonotype: A single base separates this from a much larger clone, so it may be a read error. The genes are TRBV7-2 and TRBJ2-3; possibly TRBD1 or TRBD2 for D (6 bases each). In germline, CDR1 is SGHTA, CDR2 FQGNSA. Trimming took off 5 bases at V and 6 bases at J, with 12 bases between the two ends. The CDR3 sequence is 13 residues long. CDR3 in DNA: TGTGCCAGCAGCAGGGGGACTGTCGATACGCAGTATTTT. It specifies CASSRGTVDTQYF. The whole variable domain, filled in from reference TRBV7-2 and TRBJ2-3, reads GAGVSQSPSNKVTEKGKDVELRCDPISGHTALYWYRQSLGQGLEFLIYFQGNSAPDKSGLPSDRFSAERTGGSVSTLTIQRTQQEDSAVYLCASSRGTVDTQYFGPGTRLTVL.

This clonotype was found many times. V and J are TRBV18 and TRBJ1-1; D is uncertain. V was trimmed by 2 bases and J by 0 bases, leaving 4 bases between them. Germline CDR1 reads KGHSH; CDR2 reads LQKENI. The CDR3 covers 13 residues. This CDR3 reads CASSPGLNTEAFF. The CDR3 region has the DNA TGTGCCAGCTCACCAGGGCTGAACACTGAAGCTTTCTTT.

This clonotype was seen many times. The chain is built from TRBV10-3 and TRBJ2-7; TRBD2 matches 7 bases. This CDR3 is built from 12 residues. Germline V gene lookup returns CDR1 ENHRY and CDR2 SYGVKD. The V segment lost 3 bases and the J segment 6 bases; nucleotides outside the gene matches: 2. The DNA for the CDR3 is TGTGCCATCAGTGAATCGGGGGGCGAGCAGTACTTC. This encodes CAISESGGEQYF.

This clonotype has a count of ten or more. V usage is TRBV28 and J usage is TRBJ1-3; 7 bases agree with TRBD1. The V segment lost 6 bases and the J segment 7 bases; nucleotides outside the gene matches: 3. This CDR3 contains 12 residues. Germline V gene lookup returns CDR1 MDHEN and CDR2 SYDVKM. The CDR3, as DNA: TGTGCCAGCAGCATACAGGGGAACACCATATATTTT. Its translation is CASSIQGNTIYF. The variable domain in full, completed from reference TRBV28 and TRBJ1-3, reads DVKVTQSSRYLVKRTGEKVFLECVQDMDHENMFWYRQDPGLGLRLIYFSYDVKMKEKGDIPEGYSVSREKKERFSLILESASTNQTSMYLCASSIQGNTIYFGEGSWLTVV.

This rearrangement joins TRBV20-1 to TRBJ1-2, with 9 bases matching TRBD1. CDR3 length: 15 amino acids. V lost 2 bases to trimming and J lost 4 bases; unmatched junction nucleotides: 8. Germline loops: CDR1 DFQATT, CDR2 SNEGSKA (reference sequence). CDR3 residues: CSARSGTGRIYGYTF. For the CDR3, the DNA is TGCAGTGCTAGATCGGGGACAGGGAGGATCTATGGCTACACCTTC.

This clonotype was observed a handful of times. The rearrangement joins TRBV27 to TRBJ1-5; the match to TRBD1 covers 7 bases. Germline CDR1 reads MNHEY; CDR2 reads SMNVEV (reference sequence). This CDR3 contains 16 residues. Trimming took 5 bases from V and 2 from J; bases not matched to a gene: 9. CDR3 region: CASSPRGQSGNQPQHF. The CDR3 DNA follows: TGTGCCAGCAGTCCACGGGGACAGTCGGGCAATCAGCCCCAGCATTTT.

This clonotype was seen many times. The chain carries TRBV6-6 and TRBJ2-7; 7 nucleotides line up with TRBD1. Germline V gene data show CDR1 as MNHNY and CDR2 as SVGAGI (reference sequence). This CDR3 has 17 residues. V lost 5 bases and J lost 3; bases outside the gene matches: 16. CDR3 in amino acids: CASSARGRGQSLYEQYF. The CDR3 coding sequence is TGTGCCAGCAGTGCCCGAGGTAGGGGGCAGTCCCTCTACGAGCAGTACTTC.

The chain links TRBV29-1 to TRBJ2-7; perhaps TRBD1 as D (6 bases). CDR1 and CDR2 (germline): SQVTM, ANQGSEA. Trimming shortened V by 4 bases and J by 2 bases, and 12 bases separated the two germline ends. This CDR3 is 13 amino acids long. CDR3 in amino acids: CSVVGQGTYEQYF. The CDR3, as DNA: TGCAGCGTTGTGGGGCAGGGGACCTACGAGCAGTACTTC.

In its sample, this clonotype ranks as medium-sized. The J gene is TRBJ1-2, the V gene TRBV18; D is unclear. Germline-derived CDR1 and CDR2 are KGHSH and LQKENI. Trimming shortened V by 4 bases and J by 1 base, and 10 bases separated the two germline ends. The CDR3 runs 14 residues. CDR3 residues: CASSLGQNNYGYTF. Written as DNA, the CDR3 is TGTGCCAGCTCACTGGGCCAGAATAACTATGGCTACACCTTC.

This clonotype has a handful of counts. The J gene is TRBJ2-1, the V gene TRBV27; 8 bases agree with TRBD1. This CDR3 has 12 residues. Per the germline V gene, CDR1 is MNHEY and CDR2 is SMNVEV (reference sequence). With 6 bases clipped from V and 8 bases from J, the junction kept 3 bases outside the gene matches. The CDR3 spells CASSVQGDEQFF. CDR3 DNA sequence: TGTGCCAGCAGCGTACAGGGGGATGAGCAGTTCTTC.

The sample holds many counts of this clonotype. J is TRBJ1-4 and V is TRBV19; D is ambiguous. The CDR3 runs 16 residues. Trimming pared 3 bases from V and 8 bases from J, leaving 19 bases between. Germline V gene lookup returns CDR1 LNHDA and CDR2 SQIVND (reference sequence). The CDR3 bases are TGTGCCAGTAGTATGGCGCAGACTCGAACCAAAGAAAAACTGTTTTTT. Protein product: CASSMAQTRTKEKLFF.

This chain uses TRBV4-1 with TRBJ2-7; TRBD1 aligns across 10 bases. V lost 3 bases, J lost 4 bases, and 9 bases stayed unmatched. The CDR3 extends over 16 amino acids. CDR1 and CDR2 (germline): MGHRA, YSYEKL. The CDR3 protein is CASSHSPGQGFYEQYF. In nucleotides, the CDR3 is TGCGCCAGCAGCCATTCGCCGGGACAGGGGTTTTACGAGCAGTACTTC.

The chain links TRBV19 to TRBJ1-5; D is uncertain. Trimming removed 7 bases at V and 1 base at J, with 14 bases between. Germline V gene lookup returns CDR1 LNHDA and CDR2 SQIVND (reference sequence). The CDR3 length is 15 residues. CDR3 sequence reads: CASIFDPGSNQPQHF. CDR3 bases: TGTGCCAGTATATTCGACCCGGGCAGCAATCAGCCCCAGCATTTT.

This clonotype has more than one count but fewer than ten. This sequence joins TRBV2 and TRBJ1-6; D uncertain. The germline CDR1 and CDR2 sequences are SNHLY and FYNNEI. Between the trimmed V and J ends, which lost 5 bases and 5 bases, there was a span of 16 bases. The CDR3 runs 16 residues. This CDR3 reads CASSRARPGNNSPLHF. The CDR3, as DNA: TGTGCCAGCAGTCGAGCCCGTCCAGGCAATAATTCACCCCTCCACTTT.

Only a few counts were recorded for this clonotype. This rearrangement joins TRBV5-1 to TRBJ2-3, with D perhaps matching TRBD1 or TRBD2 (5 bases each). Trimming took off 1 base at V and 2 bases at J, with 11 bases between the two ends. Germline V gives CDR1 SGHRS, CDR2 YFSETQ. The CDR3 is made up of 15 amino acids. The CDR3 bases are TGCGCCAGCAGCTTGTCTCGGGGCCCCACAGATACGCAGTATTTT. It codes for CASSLSRGPTDTQYF.